The clone carrying this T cell receptor (beta chain) has only a few counts. TCRdb reprocessed the RACE reads via MiXCR and lists one record per CDR3 protein. The sample holds under 200,000 distinct CDR3 sequences, more than 25% seen once. The time point is: pre-sensitization, week 0. Treatment: therapeutic diphenylcyclopropenone sensitization with weekly scalp DPC. Every patch test was put on after a blood sample was taken. Donors, patients with alopecia ranging from 18 to 70 years old and judged suitable for DPC, provided samples. This specimen comes from a study of human T cells and chemical hapten exposure. The source of this sequence is a woman between 25 and 40 years old with alopecia areata. Some clones in this sample may be carry-over from other donors' samples. The specimen comprised whole blood, sampled in connection with sensitization to the hapten diphenylcyclopropenone (DPC).

The DNA for the CDR3 is TGTGCCAGCTCACCATCGGACAGGGGGCGCATGGGCAATCAGCCCCAGCATTTT. Translation: CASSPSDRGRMGNQPQHF. This chain connects TRBV18 to TRBJ1-5, with 11 bases that match TRBD1. CDR1 KGHSH and CDR2 LQKENI come from the germline V gene. V lost 2 bases and J lost 2; bases outside the gene matches: 8. The CDR3 is 18 residues long.